The rows below give T cell receptor beta chains drawn from one sample of a study of graft-versus-host responses after intestinal transplantation. Measured with immunoSEQ multiplex PCR; TCRdb has only the in-frame clones, and not every one. The top ten hold around 1.5% of the sample, which has fewer than 9,500 clones, roughly 90% seen once. The input for sequencing was PBMCs, taken 30 to 33 days after intestinal transplant. Receptor source: a human patient who received an intestinal transplant, so some T cells may come from the graft donor. The CDR3 runs from the conserved cysteine through the conserved F or W. The D gene is left open where the match is weak. Where a row states a size, it is once, few, many or the class of an expanded clone; other rows omit it.

cdr3_length,v_call,j_call,clone_size,d_call,cdr3_nt,cdr3_aa
15,TRBV5-1,TRBJ1-4,once,NA,TGCGCCAGCAGCTTGGCCTGGGTTGGGAGTGAAAAACTGTTTTTT,CASSLAWVGSEKLFF
13,TRBV5-1,TRBJ2-5,NA,TRBD1,TGCGCCAGCAGCTCCGACAGGGAAGAGACCCAGTACTTC,CASSSDREETQYF
15,TRBV21-1,TRBJ2-3,NA,NA,TGTGCCAGCAGCAAAACCACTAGCGCCCCAGATACGCAGTATTTT,CASSKTTSAPDTQYF
15,TRBV6-5,TRBJ2-6,NA,NA,TGTGCCAGTAAGCCAGGCCTCTCTGGGGCCAACGTCCTGACTTTC,CASKPGLSGANVLTF
13,TRBV5-1,TRBJ2-5,NA,NA,TGCGCCAGCAGCTTGGTGGAGATTGGGACCCAGTACTTC,CASSLVEIGTQYF
16,TRBV27,TRBJ2-3,NA,NA,TGTGCCAGCAGTACGGCCGCCTGGGGCTTTGGAGATACGCAGTATTTT,CASSTAAWGFGDTQYF
11,TRBV27,TRBJ1-1,NA,NA,TGTGCCAGCAAAGGTCCCACTGAAGCTTTCTTT,CASKGPTEAFF
16,TRBV4-2,TRBJ2-1,NA,NA,TGTGCCAGCAGCCGCAACCAGGGGAGCTCCTACAATGAGCAGTTCTTC,CASSRNQGSSYNEQFF
15,TRBV7-8,TRBJ2-1,NA,TRBD2,TGTGCCAGCAGCACCGGGGGGGGCTCCTACAATGAGCAGTTCTTC,CASSTGGGSYNEQFF
14,TRBV23-1,TRBJ1-1,NA,NA,TGCGCCAGCAGTCAATCGGCGGGCCCCCTTGAAGCTTTCTTT,CASSQSAGPLEAFF
13,TRBV5-4,TRBJ1-1,NA,TRBD1,TGTGCCAGCAGCTCGACAGGGGAGCCTGAAGCTTTCTTT,CASSSTGEPEAFF
14,TRBV2,TRBJ1-1,NA,TRBD1,TGTGCCAGCAACTTTGGACAGGGTCGCACTGAAGCTTTCTTT,CASNFGQGRTEAFF
12,TRBV5-1,TRBJ1-1,NA,NA,TGCGCCAGCAGCTTTCGGGGCACTGAAGCTTTCTTT,CASSFRGTEAFF
15,TRBV6-5,TRBJ2-2,NA,NA,TGTGCCAGCAGTTATAGGCTATGGAAGACCGGGGAGCTGTTTTTT,CASSYRLWKTGELFF
15,TRBV4-1,TRBJ2-1,NA,TRBD1,TGCGCCAGCAGCCAGGGACAGACCTCCTACAATGAGCAGTTCTTC,CASSQGQTSYNEQFF
13,TRBV4-2,TRBJ2-7,few,NA,TGTGCCAGCAGCCAAGGGACTGTGTACGAGCAGTACTTC,CASSQGTVYEQYF
14,TRBV6-6,TRBJ1-2,NA,TRBD1,TGTGCCAGCAGTAAAAAACAGGGGGTGTATGGCTACACCTTC,CASSKKQGVYGYTF
15,TRBV4-1,TRBJ1-1,NA,NA,TGCGCCAGCAGCCACCCCCTGAGGGGGAAAACTGAAGCTTTCTTT,CASSHPLRGKTEAFF
16,TRBV5-6,TRBJ2-5,NA,TRBD1,TGTGCCACACGATCCTGGGGGACAGGGGTTCTGGAGACCCAGTACTTC,CATRSWGTGVLETQYF
15,TRBV6-4,TRBJ2-3,NA,TRBD2,TGTGCCAGCAGTGTGGATAGCGGGGGATCAGATACGCAGTATTTT,CASSVDSGGSDTQYF
15,TRBV7-7,TRBJ2-1,NA,TRBD2,TGTGCCAGCAGCTTACTAGCGGGGGGAGGCAATGAGCAGTTCTTC,CASSLLAGGGNEQFF
17,TRBV12-5,TRBJ2-1,NA,TRBD2,TGTGCTAGTGGTCCGGTTATAGCGGGCAGCTCCTACAATGAGCAGTTCTTC,CASGPVIAGSSYNEQFF
18,TRBV11-3,TRBJ1-4,NA,TRBD1,TGTGCCAGCAGCCCGTGGACAGGGCTTGGAGCTTTTGAAGAAAAACTGTTTTTT,CASSPWTGLGAFEEKLFF
16,TRBV11-1,TRBJ1-1,NA,NA,TGTGCCAGCAGCGTATACCAACGGGCTGGGAACACTGAAGCTTTCTTT,CASSVYQRAGNTEAFF